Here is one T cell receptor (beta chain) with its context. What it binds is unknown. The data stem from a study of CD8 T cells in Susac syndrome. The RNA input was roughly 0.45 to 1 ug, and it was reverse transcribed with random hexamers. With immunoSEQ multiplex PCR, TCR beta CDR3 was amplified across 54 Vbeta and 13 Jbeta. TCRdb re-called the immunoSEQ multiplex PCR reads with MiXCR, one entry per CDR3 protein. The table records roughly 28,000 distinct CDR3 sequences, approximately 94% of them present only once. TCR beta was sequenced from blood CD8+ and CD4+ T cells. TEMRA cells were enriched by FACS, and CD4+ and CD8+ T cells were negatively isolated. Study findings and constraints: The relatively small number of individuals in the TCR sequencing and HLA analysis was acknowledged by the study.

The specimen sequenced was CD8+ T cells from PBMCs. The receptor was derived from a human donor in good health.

CDR3 sequence: CATKGRGGNQPQHF. The CDR3 nucleotides are TGTGCCACCAAGGGCAGGGGGGGGAATCAGCCCCAGCATTTT. This chain links TRBV10-3 with TRBJ1-5; 7 bases are a match to TRBD1. J was trimmed by 4 bases and V by 10 bases; bases with no gene match: 10. This CDR3 spans 14 amino acids. Germline values: CDR1 ENHRY, CDR2 SYGVKD.